This T cell receptor (beta chain) derives from a study of T cells after yellow fever vaccination. This clonotype was counted ten times or more. Each CDR3 protein is one row after TCRdb ran MiXCR on the 5' RACE reads. There are 100,000 to 150,000 distinct CDR3 sequences in the sample; about 8.2% occur only once, and around 40% lies in the top ten. V lost 2 bases and J lost 5, with 11 bases in between. The germline gives CDR1 MGHRA, CDR2 YSYEKL. This CDR3 comprises 14 residues. The rearrangement links TRBV4-1 to TRBJ2-3, with D perhaps matching TRBD2 (6 bases). Here the sequenced sample was CD8+ T cells sorted from PBMCs, taken on the day of the yellow fever booster vaccination. This sequence originates from a man between 18 and 35 years old who received the YFV17D yellow fever vaccine. The CDR3 nucleotides read TGCGCCAGCAGCCAACGAGTAGCGGAAGATACGCAGTATTTT. Its protein is CASSQRVAEDTQYF.